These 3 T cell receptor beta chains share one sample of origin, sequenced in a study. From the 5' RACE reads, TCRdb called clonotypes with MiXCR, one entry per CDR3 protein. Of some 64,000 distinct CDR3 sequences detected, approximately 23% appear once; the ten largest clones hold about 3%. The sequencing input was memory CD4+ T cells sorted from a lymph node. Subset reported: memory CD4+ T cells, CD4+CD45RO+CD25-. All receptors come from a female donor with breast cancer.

The CDR3 DNA reads TGTGCCAGCAGTTTTGCGGCAGCTCCAAACACCATATATTTT. Its translation: CASSFAAAPNTIYF. V and J are TRBV28 and TRBJ1-3; D ambiguous. The CDR3 covers 14 residues. Per the germline V gene, CDR1 is MDHEN and CDR2 is SYDVKM. Trimming left V 3 bases short and J 6 bases short, with 12 bases between. The full variable domain, rest sourced from reference TRBV28 and TRBJ1-3, is DVKVTQSSRYLVKRTGEKVFLECVQDMDHENMFWYRQDPGLGLRLIYFSYDVKMKEKGDIPEGYSVSREKKERFSLILESASTNQTSMYLCASSFAAAPNTIYFGEGSWLTVV.

The chain's CDR3 is CASAQLGHSPLHF. The CDR3 nucleotides read TGTGCCAGCGCACAGCTGGGGCATTCACCCCTCCACTTT. V and J are TRBV6-1 and TRBJ1-6, with a weak D call TRBD1 (5 bases). Germline V lookup: CDR1 MNHNS, CDR2 SASEGT. This CDR3 is 13 amino acids long. V was cut by 8 bases and J by 8 bases, with 13 bases left in between.

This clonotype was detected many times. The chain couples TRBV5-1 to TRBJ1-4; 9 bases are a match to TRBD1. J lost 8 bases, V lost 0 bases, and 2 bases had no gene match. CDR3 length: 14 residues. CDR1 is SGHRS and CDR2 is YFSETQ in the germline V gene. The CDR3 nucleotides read TGCGCCAGCAGCTTGGGACAGGGGGACGAAAAACTGTTTTTT. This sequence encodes CASSLGQGDEKLFF.